This entry lists 29 T cell receptor beta chains sequenced from one sample in a study of cytomegalovirus exposure and HLA in healthy donors (dated by TCRdb to about 2017). Library generation was performed with the immunoSEQ multiplex PCR assay. TCRdb retrieved this table from immuneACCESS and kept in-frame rearrangements only. Not all clones are present; in checked studies, unresolved V genes account for under half, and no reason is known for the remainder. The sample table lists 75,000 to 90,000 clones, 90% to 97% of them with a count of one. In total, the top ten clones hold approximately 1.5% of the sample. The sequencing input was PBMCs. Receptors originate from a man younger than 35 in good health and CMV-seropositive.

The chain couples TRBV18 to TRBJ2-7; 11 bases are shared with TRBD2. The germline V gene has CDR1 KGHSH and CDR2 LQKENI. This CDR3 is 15 amino acids long. The J segment lost 10 bases and the V segment lost 3 bases, leaving 11 bases of the junction unmatched. Here the CDR3 reads CASSPYDATSGIQYF. Here the CDR3 DNA reads TGTGCCAGCTCACCTTACGACGCGACTAGCGGGATTCAGTACTTC.

The rearrangement joins TRBV6-1 to TRBJ1-5; D ambiguous. V was cut by 3 bases and J by 4 bases, with 13 bases left in between. The V gene's germline CDR1 is MNHNS and CDR2 SASEGT. The CDR3 contains 15 residues. CDR3 protein: CASSDGSLVNQPQHF. The CDR3 region has the DNA TGTGCCAGCAGTGACGGCTCCCTAGTAAATCAGCCCCAGCATTTT.

J is TRBJ2-1 and V is TRBV11-3, with D perhaps matching TRBD2 (6 bases). The ends were cut back, 5 bases at V and 2 bases at J, with 19 bases in the middle. CDR3 length: 17 amino acids. The germline CDR1 and CDR2 sequences are SGHNT and YENEEA. CDR3 protein: CASSAPPGTPTYNEQFF. The DNA of the CDR3 is TGTGCCAGCAGCGCTCCACCCGGGACTCCTACCTACAATGAGCAGTTCTTC. The full variable domain, with the rest looked up from reference TRBV11-3 and TRBJ2-1, is EAGVVQSPRYKIIEKKQPVAFWCNPISGHNTLYWYLQNLGQGPELLIRYENEEAVDDSQLPKDRFSAERLKGVDSTLKIQPAELGDSAVYLCASSAPPGTPTYNEQFFGPGTRLTVL.

J is TRBJ2-3 and V is TRBV10-1; 9 nucleotides match TRBD2. The CDR3 contains 18 residues. Germline values: CDR1 WNHNN, CDR2 SYGVQD (reference sequence). Losses at the gene ends were 6 bases for V and 5 bases for J; bases not matched to a gene: 18. CDR3: CASSDILLAGDGGDTQYF. The CDR3 DNA is TGCGCCAGCAGCGACATCCTATTAGCGGGGGACGGTGGAGATACGCAGTATTTT.

The chain is built from TRBV4-1 and TRBJ1-1, with 9 bases matching TRBD1. V lost 4 bases, J lost 3 bases, and 12 bases stayed unmatched. Germline V CDR1 and CDR2: MGHRA, YSYEKL. CDR3 length: 17 residues. CDR3 coding DNA: TGCGCCAGCAGCCGGCCCGGGACAGGGATGAAGGACACTGAAGCTTTCTTT. It yields the protein CASSRPGTGMKDTEAFF.

This clone has just one count. This chain uses TRBV27 with TRBJ2-7; D not resolved. CDR3 length equals 13 residues. Germline V gene lookup returns CDR1 MNHEY and CDR2 SMNVEV (reference sequence). With 5 bases removed from V and 10 bases from J, the gap between germline ends came to 18 bases. Here the CDR3 reads CASSPADTVGQYF. DNA of the CDR3: TGTGCCAGCAGTCCTGCCGACACCGTCGGACAGTACTTC.

V gene TRBV4-1 combines with J gene TRBJ1-1; TRBD1 agrees at 8 bases. The ends lost 0 bases at V and 4 bases at J; junction bases unmatched: 7. The CDR3 totals 16 residues. Germline values: CDR1 MGHRA, CDR2 YSYEKL. This chain's CDR3 is CASSQEKVRGRTEAFF. The CDR3 region has the DNA TGCGCCAGCAGCCAAGAAAAGGTCAGGGGGCGCACTGAAGCTTTCTTT.

This clone was recorded only once. The V gene is TRBV7-6, the J gene TRBJ2-3, with 7 bases fitting TRBD2. Per germline, CDR1 SGHVS and CDR2 FNYEAQ. CDR3 size: 17 residues. The V gene end was trimmed by 4 bases and the J gene end by 0 bases; junction bases not matched to a gene: 10. The CDR3 loop is CASSSTAGYSSTDTQYF. The CDR3 nucleotides are TGTGCCAGCAGCTCGACAGCGGGGTACTCTAGCACAGATACGCAGTATTTT.

This chain joins TRBV4-2 and TRBJ2-1; D is unclear. Germline V gene lookup returns CDR1 LGHNA and CDR2 YNFKEQ. The V end lost 0 bases, the J end lost 4 bases, and 7 bases lay between the germline ends. This CDR3 is 14 amino acids long. The CDR3 region is CASSQDLLYNEQFF. The CDR3 DNA reads as TGTGCCAGCAGCCAAGATCTTTTATACAATGAGCAGTTCTTC.

The J gene is TRBJ1-1, the V gene TRBV7-9; TRBD1 matches at 8 bases. The germline CDR1 and CDR2 sequences are SEHNR and FQNEAQ (reference sequence). V was pared by 4 bases and J by 7 bases, with 2 bases of the junction left unmatched. There are 12 residues in the CDR3. In DNA form, the CDR3 reads TGTGCCAGCAGCTCCGGACAGGGTGAAGCTTTCTTT. Translated, it gives CASSSGQGEAFF.

This chain connects TRBV11-2 to TRBJ1-2; TRBD1 might be the D (6 bases). V dropped 3 bases and J dropped 1 base, with 12 bases sitting between them. The CDR3 is 15 residues long. Germline V gene data show CDR1 as SGHAT and CDR2 as FQNNGV. DNA of the CDR3: TGTGCCAGCAGCTTGACCTACAGGGATAACTATGGCTACACCTTC. Translation: CASSLTYRDNYGYTF.

This rearrangement joins TRBV2 to TRBJ1-1; 8 nucleotides line up with TRBD1. J was trimmed by 7 bases and V by 6 bases; bases with no gene match: 4. The CDR3 extends over 12 amino acids. From germline, CDR1 is SNHLY and CDR2 FYNNEI. The CDR3 region has the DNA TGTGCCAGCAGGTGGGGACAGGATGAAGCTTTCTTT. This sequence encodes CASRWGQDEAFF.

As DNA, the CDR3 is TGTGCCAGCGTCAGCGGATCAGGTGAGCAGTTCTTC. Translating gives CASVSGSGEQFF. The chain is built from TRBV28 and TRBJ2-1; the D gene is possibly TRBD2 (5 bases). Per the germline V gene, CDR1 is MDHEN and CDR2 is SYDVKM. The length of the CDR3 is 12 residues. V lost 8 bases, J lost 9 bases, and 14 bases lay in between.

The chain links TRBV10-3 to TRBJ1-1, with TRBD1 identical over 9 bases. The CDR3 loop spans 14 amino acids. V lost 6 bases and J lost 8; bases outside the gene matches: 10. CDR1 ENHRY and CDR2 SYGVKD come from the germline V gene. The CDR3 sequence is CAIRPKGQGKEAFF. The CDR3 DNA reads as TGTGCCATCAGACCGAAGGGACAGGGAAAGGAAGCTTTCTTT.

The CDR3 loop is CASSLKRDRVYEQYF. The CDR3 DNA is TGCGCCAGCAGCTTGAAACGGGACAGGGTCTACGAGCAGTACTTC. This chain uses TRBV5-1 with TRBJ2-7; 9 nucleotides agree with TRBD1. Germline V gene data show CDR1 as SGHRS and CDR2 as YFSETQ. V trimming: 1 base; J trimming: 3 bases; junction bases outside the gene matches: 5. The CDR3 consists of 15 residues.

V usage is TRBV9 and J usage is TRBJ1-1, with 8 bases lining up with TRBD1. CDR3 size: 14 residues. V gave up 4 bases and J gave up 5 bases; unmatched junction bases: 7. The V gene's germline CDR1 is SGDLS and CDR2 YYNGEE. CDR3 DNA: TGTGCCAGCAGCTCCGGACAGGGAGGTACTGAAGCTTTCTTT. Protein: CASSSGQGGTEAFF.

The genes are TRBV27 and TRBJ1-2, with 7 nucleotides matching TRBD1. The germline CDR1 and CDR2 sequences are MNHEY and SMNVEV (reference sequence). Trimming took 2 bases from V and 3 from J; bases not matched to a gene: 0. This CDR3 has 13 amino acids. In nucleotides, the CDR3 is TGTGCCAGCAGTTTAGACAGGGACTATGGCTACACCTTC. It encodes CASSLDRDYGYTF.

The chain carries TRBV6-1 and TRBJ2-7; the D gene is possibly TRBD1 (5 bases). Germline loops: CDR1 MNHNS, CDR2 SASEGT. CDR3 size: 17 residues. V lost 3 bases and J 0 bases, leaving 18 bases between the germline ends. In DNA, the CDR3 is TGTGCCAGCAGTGACAGGGCAAGGGTGGGTAGCTCCTACGAGCAGTACTTC. This sequence encodes CASSDRARVGSSYEQYF.

V is TRBV29-1 and J is TRBJ1-1, with TRBD1 identical over 9 bases. Losses at the gene ends were 3 bases for V and 4 bases for J; bases not matched to a gene: 3. The CDR3 consists of 13 residues. CDR1 is SQVTM, CDR2 ANQGSEA, per germline. CDR3 bases: TGCAGCGTTGATGACAGGGGGGTCACTGAAGCTTTCTTT. It yields the protein CSVDDRGVTEAFF.

V gene TRBV6-1 combines with J gene TRBJ2-5; tentative D call: TRBD2 (5 bases). The CDR3 has 15 amino acids. Germline V gene data show CDR1 as MNHNS and CDR2 as SASEGT. The V end was cut by 1 base, the J end by 4 bases, with 13 bases between. CDR3 in amino acids: CASSEGGSSRETQYF. The CDR3, as DNA: TGTGCCAGCAGTGAAGGTGGGAGTTCGAGAGAGACCCAGTACTTC.

This rearrangement joins TRBV27 to TRBJ1-1; 7 bases agree with TRBD1. CDR1 MNHEY and CDR2 SMNVEV come from the germline V gene (reference sequence). After removal of 6 bases from V and 1 base from J, the junction contained 5 bases not matched to a gene. This CDR3 has 14 residues. CDR3 amino acids: CASRWTGANTEAFF. DNA of the CDR3: TGTGCCAGCAGGTGGACAGGAGCGAACACTGAAGCTTTCTTT.

V usage is TRBV2 and J usage is TRBJ2-1; TRBD1 might be the D (6 bases). V lost 6 bases, J lost 9 bases, and 15 bases lay in between. Germline values: CDR1 SNHLY, CDR2 FYNNEI. The CDR3 is made up of 13 amino acids. The CDR3 DNA is TGTGCCAGCAGGGGGGCCGCGGCGGCTGAGCAGTTCTTC. The encoded protein is CASRGAAAAEQFF.

The chain is built from TRBV4-1 and TRBJ1-1, with 9 bases lining up with TRBD1. This CDR3 region has 14 residues. V shed 1 base, J shed 5 bases, and the junction held 2 bases outside the gene matches. CDR1 MGHRA and CDR2 YSYEKL come from the germline V gene. Written as DNA, the CDR3 is TGCGCCAGCAGCCAAGGGACAGGGGAAACTGAAGCTTTCTTT. As protein: CASSQGTGETEAFF.

The chain uses TRBV9 and TRBJ1-1; possibly TRBD1 for D (6 bases). Trimming shortened V by 4 bases and J by 1 base, and 17 bases separated the two germline ends. Germline values: CDR1 SGDLS, CDR2 YYNGEE. CDR3 size: 16 residues. CDR3 loop: CASSPRGWPGNTEAFF. CDR3 DNA: TGTGCCAGCAGCCCGAGGGGGTGGCCAGGGAACACTGAAGCTTTCTTT. The variable domain in full, completed from reference TRBV9 and TRBJ1-1, reads DSGVTQTPKHLITATGQRVTLRCSPRSGDLSVYWYQQSLDQGLQFLIQYYNGEERAKGNILERFSAQQFPDLHSELNLSSLELGDSALYFCASSPRGWPGNTEAFFGQGTRLTVV.

The chain has TRBV5-6 and TRBJ2-7; 7 positions agree with TRBD1. Looked up from germline, CDR1 is SGHDT and CDR2 is YYEEEE. The CDR3 runs to 16 residues. The ends lost 0 bases at V and 3 bases at J; junction bases unmatched: 9. CDR3 protein: CASSLATGAESYEQYF. CDR3 coding DNA: TGTGCCAGCAGCTTGGCCACAGGGGCGGAAAGCTACGAGCAGTACTTC. The variable domain in full, completed from reference TRBV5-6 and TRBJ2-7, reads DAGVTQSPTHLIKTRGQQVTLRCSPKSGHDTVSWYQQALGQGPQFIFQYYEEEERQRGNFPDRFSGHQFPNYSSELNVNALLLGDSALYLCASSLATGAESYEQYFGPGTRLTVT.

CDR3 DNA: TGCGCCAGCAGCTCACTAGCGGGAGGAACCGGGGAGCTGTTTTTT. As protein: CASSSLAGGTGELFF. This chain joins TRBV5-1 and TRBJ2-2; TRBD2 aligns across 12 bases. This CDR3 has 15 amino acids. CDR1 and CDR2 (germline): SGHRS, YFSETQ. The J segment lost 5 bases and the V segment lost 3 bases, leaving 2 bases of the junction unmatched.

Here the CDR3 reads CASSLLGTGGATEAFF. Written as DNA, the CDR3 is TGTGCCAGCAGTTTACTCGGGACAGGGGGTGCCACTGAAGCTTTCTTT. This chain links TRBV27 with TRBJ1-1, with 11 bases lining up with TRBD1. V gave up 2 bases and J gave up 4 bases; unmatched junction bases: 6. CDR3 length: 16 amino acids. Germline V gene lookup returns CDR1 MNHEY and CDR2 SMNVEV (reference sequence).

The CDR3 protein is CAIGAGVAYSGNTIYF. The CDR3 bases are TGTGCCATCGGGGCAGGGGTAGCCTACTCTGGAAACACCATATATTTT. The chain employs TRBV10-3 and TRBJ1-3; TRBD1 might be the D (6 bases). The V end lost 8 bases, the J end lost 0 bases, and 17 bases lay between the germline ends. CDR3 size: 16 residues. The V gene's germline CDR1 is ENHRY and CDR2 SYGVKD.

A single count supports this clone. The chain uses TRBV28 and TRBJ1-2; no definite D call. The CDR3 runs 18 residues. V was pared by 6 bases and J by 0 bases, with 23 bases between. Per germline, CDR1 MDHEN and CDR2 SYDVKM. The CDR3 loop is CASRPPPGLGSSNYGYTF. The CDR3 DNA reads TGTGCCAGCAGACCTCCCCCAGGTTTGGGCAGCTCTAACTATGGCTACACCTTC.